Below, 4 T cell receptor beta chains from the same sample are listed, as sequenced in a study of kidney transplant recipient with SARS-CoV-2 infection. Via MiXCR, TCRdb re-called the reads, giving one row per CDR3 protein. The data show fewer than 250,000 distinct CDR3 sequences, more than 25% seen once. The sequences come from a blood sample, collected at baseline and between days 110 and 120 from a kidney transplant recipient. These receptors all stem from a male patient aged 25 to 39 who had COVID-19 and was a kidney transplant recipient. Some T cells may possibly be graft donor cells.

This clonotype was seen repeatedly, ten times or more. The rearrangement joins TRBV11-2 to TRBJ1-2, with 9 nucleotides matching TRBD1. The CDR3 spans 16 residues. With 3 bases clipped from V and 5 bases from J, the junction kept 10 bases outside the gene matches. In germline, CDR1 is SGHAT, CDR2 FQNNGV. CDR3 in amino acids: CASSFLRDRADYGYTF. CDR3 nucleotide sequence: TGTGCCAGCAGCTTTTTGAGGGACAGGGCGGATTATGGCTACACCTTC.

This clonotype was detected only once. With a much larger clone just one base away, this may be a read error. CDR3 protein: CATSETGTASNGYTF. The CDR3, as DNA: TGTGCCACCAGTGAAACTGGAACGGCGTCGAATGGCTACACCTTC. This chain links TRBV10-3 with TRBJ1-2; no reliable D call. This CDR3 spans 15 amino acids. Germline V gene sequence: CDR1 ENHRY, CDR2 SYGVKD.

This clonotype was counted ten times or more. The rearrangement uses TRBV30 and TRBJ1-4; TRBD1 matches 7 bases. From germline, CDR1 is GTSNPN and CDR2 SVGIG (reference sequence). The CDR3 is 17 residues long. V lost 3 bases, J lost 4 bases, and 14 bases stayed unmatched. The CDR3 spells CAWSEDEGTVLNEKLFF. The CDR3 DNA sequence: TGTGCCTGGAGCGAAGACGAAGGGACAGTACTTAATGAAAAACTGTTTTTT.

Turning to this clonotype: This may come from a read error, since a much larger clone is one base off. The genes are TRBV7-2 and TRBJ1-2, with no clear D. This CDR3 is 17 amino acids long. Germline V gene sequence: CDR1 SGHTA, CDR2 FQGNSA. The V end was cut by 4 bases, the J end by 7 bases, with 25 bases between. For the CDR3, the DNA is TGTGCCAGCAGCTCGAAGTTCAGAGACGGAAAGACCTGTGGCTACACCTTC. It encodes CASSSKFRDGKTCGYTF.